This is a list of T cell receptor beta chains from one sample in a study of molecular identifiers for immune sequencing clone quantification. TCRdb re-called the PCR reads through MiXCR, storing one row per CDR3 protein. The table records 100,000 or so distinct CDR3 sequences, around 23% of them present only once. Sample: naive CD8+ T cells from blood, with Jurkat cell RNA spiked in. Receptor source: a human donor in good health. Some libraries in this study had Jurkat cell RNA spiked in. The CDR3 runs from the conserved cysteine through the conserved F or W. A D gene is named only where the DNA matches it firmly. The size field is filled for only some rows; it gives once, few, many or a size class.

size,D,J,V,CDR3,DNA
many,-,TRBJ2-3,TRBV7-2,CASSLALRGTSTDTQYF,TGTGCCAGCAGCTTAGCGCTAAGGGGGACCAGCACAGATACGCAGTATTTT
-,TRBD2,TRBJ2-7,TRBV30,CAWELAGAGEQYF,TGTGCCTGGGAACTAGCGGGAGCGGGCGAGCAGTACTTC
-,-,TRBJ1-6,TRBV7-9,CASSPAPPSPLHF,TGTGCCAGCAGCCCCGCCCCCCCTTCACCCCTCCACTTT
many,-,TRBJ2-1,TRBV14,CASSQVLWRRTANEQFF,TGTGCCAGCAGCCAAGTTCTCTGGCGCCGAACCGCTAATGAGCAGTTCTTC
few,TRBD1,TRBJ1-4,TRBV11-2,CASSLIGGTANEKLFF,TGTGCCAGCAGCTTAATTGGAGGGACAGCTAATGAAAAACTGTTTTTT
many,TRBD1,TRBJ2-7,TRBV5-6,CASSSGTDSYEQYF,TGTGCCAGCAGCTCCGGGACAGATTCCTACGAGCAGTACTTC
-,TRBD2,TRBJ2-7,TRBV4-1,CASSPGLAGEHEQYF,TGCGCCAGCAGTCCCGGACTAGCGGGAGAGCACGAGCAGTACTTC
many,-,TRBJ2-3,TRBV7-9,CASSKAADTQYF,TGTGCCAGCAGCAAAGCGGCAGATACGCAGTATTTT
many,-,TRBJ2-7,TRBV11-2,CASSSGLTYEQYF,TGTGCCAGCAGCTCGGGACTTACCTACGAGCAGTACTTC
many,-,TRBJ2-3,TRBV5-6,CASSFATDTQYF,TGTGCCAGCAGCTTTGCCACAGATACGCAGTATTTT
-,TRBD1,TRBJ2-1,TRBV13,CASSAFISGTGSPNEQFF,TGTGCCAGCAGCGCATTCATTTCCGGGACAGGGTCCCCCAATGAGCAGTTCTTC
-,TRBD1,TRBJ2-6,TRBV7-9,CASSTSGQGGSGANVLTF,TGTGCCAGCAGCACCTCAGGACAGGGAGGCTCTGGGGCCAACGTCCTGACTTTC
-,TRBD1,TRBJ1-5,TRBV28,CASSFRQGVQPQHF,TGTGCCAGCAGTTTCAGACAGGGGGTTCAGCCCCAGCATTTT
few,-,TRBJ1-3,TRBV11-2,CASSTDPGNTIYF,TGTGCCAGCAGCACGGACCCCGGAAACACCATATATTTT
few,-,TRBJ2-1,TRBV6-2/TRBV6-3,CASRGGGARNEQFF,TGTGCCAGCAGAGGAGGGGGGGCACGGAATGAGCAGTTCTTC
many,-,TRBJ2-3,TRBV13,CASSLARGGTDTQYF,TGTGCCAGCAGCTTAGCTAGGGGTGGAACAGATACGCAGTATTTT
-,-,TRBJ2-1,TRBV11-2,CASGLDSVYNEQFF,TGTGCCAGCGGCTTAGATTCGGTTTACAATGAGCAGTTCTTC
-,TRBD2,TRBJ2-1,TRBV5-1,CASSPPAGGAGNEQFF,TGCGCCAGCAGCCCCCCCGCGGGGGGGGCGGGGAATGAGCAGTTCTTC
many,TRBD1,TRBJ1-1,TRBV20-1,CSASSPSRGLEAFF,TGCAGTGCTAGTTCCCCCAGCAGGGGGCTTGAAGCTTTCTTT
-,-,TRBJ2-2,TRBV14,CASSGWGRTGELLF,TGTGCCAGCAGCGGATGGGGCAGGACCGGGGAGCTGCTTTTT
many,-,TRBJ2-3,TRBV7-9,CATGGWTTDTQYF,TGTGCCACCGGGGGTTGGACCACAGATACGCAGTATTTT
few,-,TRBJ2-7,TRBV27,CASRIHEQYF,TGTGCCAGCAGGATCCACGAGCAGTACTTC
many,TRBD2,TRBJ2-6,TRBV6-5,CASSRGFGSGSSGANVLTF,TGTGCCAGCAGCCGGGGTTTCGGTAGCGGGAGTTCTGGGGCCAACGTCCTGACTTTC
many,-,TRBJ1-5,TRBV20-1,CSAPYVGEGNQPQHF,TGCAGTGCTCCATACGTGGGTGAGGGCAATCAGCCCCAGCATTTT
-,TRBD1,TRBJ1-2,TRBV11-2,CASSHSGTGNYGYTF,TGTGCCAGCAGTCATAGTGGGACAGGGAACTATGGCTACACCTTC
-,TRBD1,TRBJ2-1,TRBV20-1,CSARDLPDRARAYNEQFF,TGCAGTGCTAGAGATCTCCCCGACAGGGCTCGGGCGTACAATGAGCAGTTCTTC
-,-,TRBJ1-4,TRBV6-6,CASSYGGDEKLFF,TGTGCCAGCAGTTACGGGGGGGATGAAAAACTGTTTTTT
many,TRBD1,TRBJ2-7,TRBV6-2/TRBV6-3,CASSYSGTGTYEQYF,TGTGCCAGCAGTTACTCGGGGACAGGGACCTACGAGCAGTACTTC
few,TRBD1,TRBJ2-7,TRBV11-2,CASSQGDSYEQYF,TGTGCCAGCAGCCAAGGGGACAGTTACGAGCAGTACTTC
-,TRBD2,TRBJ2-5,TRBV19,CASSILAGGQETQYF,TGTGCCAGTAGTATACTAGCGGGGGGTCAAGAGACCCAGTACTTC
-,-,TRBJ2-7,TRBV7-2,CASSSGTCEQYF,TGTGCCAGCAGCTCAGGGACCTGCGAGCAGTACTTC
many,-,TRBJ1-1,TRBV5-5,CASSLAAGNTEAFF,TGTGCCAGCAGTCTAGCAGCCGGGAACACTGAAGCTTTCTTT
-,TRBD1,TRBJ1-1,TRBV27,CTSSLTGNLNTEAFF,TGTACCAGCAGTTTGACAGGGAATCTAAACACTGAAGCTTTCTTT
many,TRBD1,TRBJ2-5,TRBV7-9,CASTETEGADQETQYF,TGTGCCAGCACCGAGACCGAGGGGGCCGACCAAGAGACCCAGTACTTC
many,TRBD2,TRBJ2-7,TRBV11-2,CASSPRGLAGTRYEQYF,TGTGCCAGCAGCCCCCGCGGACTAGCGGGGACGAGGTACGAGCAGTACTTC
many,TRBD1,TRBJ2-7,TRBV7-9,CASSPPFLSRTGAYEQYF,TGTGCCAGCAGCCCCCCATTCCTCTCTCGGACAGGGGCCTACGAGCAGTACTTC
few,-,TRBJ2-1,TRBV6-2/TRBV6-3,CASRHGGARSYNEQFF,TGTGCCAGCAGACACGGCGGGGCCCGCTCCTACAATGAGCAGTTCTTC
many,-,TRBJ1-1,TRBV4-3,CASSQFKNTEAFF,TGCGCCAGCAGCCAGTTCAAGAACACTGAAGCTTTCTTT
few,-,TRBJ2-3,TRBV12-3/TRBV12-4,CASSGNTDTQYF,TGTGCCAGCAGCGGGAACACAGATACGCAGTATTTT
many,-,TRBJ1-1,TRBV6-6,CASSRTDGEFF,TGTGCCAGCAGTCGGACAGACGGGGAGTTCTTT
few,-,TRBJ2-7,TRBV21-1,CASPVPSLAEFYEQYF,TGTGCCAGCCCGGTCCCCTCACTAGCGGAATTCTACGAGCAGTACTTC
-,-,TRBJ1-3,TRBV15,CATSTDLGGSGNTIYF,TGTGCCACCAGCACTGATTTAGGGGGCTCTGGAAACACCATATATTTT
many,-,TRBJ2-7,TRBV7-8,CASSDPGLGLYEQYF,TGTGCCAGCAGCGACCCGGGTCTAGGGCTCTACGAGCAGTACTTC
-,-,TRBJ1-1,TRBV3-1,CASSPGEGYTEAFF,TGTGCCAGCAGCCCAGGGGAGGGGTACACTGAAGCTTTCTTT
-,-,TRBJ2-2,TRBV6-1,CASSEVEENPNTEELFF,TGTGCCAGCAGTGAAGTAGAGGAGAACCCGAACACCGAGGAGCTGTTTTTT
-,-,TRBJ1-3,TRBV28,CASRPEDWAAWSGNTIYF,TGTGCCAGCAGACCTGAGGACTGGGCCGCTTGGTCTGGAAACACCATATATTTT
-,-,TRBJ2-2,TRBV27,CASSLSLGFGGELFF,TGTGCCAGCAGTTTATCGTTAGGGTTTGGCGGGGAGCTGTTTTTT
few,TRBD2,TRBJ2-3,TRBV11-2,CASSWFEGLAGTDTQYF,TGTGCCAGCAGCTGGTTCGAGGGACTAGCGGGAACAGATACGCAGTATTTT
-,TRBD1,TRBJ1-1,TRBV30,CAWMTGPNTEAFF,TGTGCCTGGATGACAGGGCCGAACACTGAAGCTTTCTTT
-,-,TRBJ2-3,TRBV19,CASSSDEGWERTDTQYF,TGTGCCAGTAGTAGCGACGAGGGGTGGGAGCGCACAGATACGCAGTATTTT